The sequence of this T cell receptor (beta chain) was determined in a study of blood T cells in healthy people across ages. A few counts support this clonotype. No antigen is known for it. This CDR3 has 19 amino acids. The germline CDR1 and CDR2 sequences are MDHEN and SYDVKM. V trimming: 4 bases; J trimming: 7 bases; junction bases outside the gene matches: 21. The authors ran a second PCR of roughly 7 to 11 cycles using a sample-barcoded 5' primer and a J-beta primer mix. TCRdb fed the 5' RACE reads into MiXCR, producing one record per CDR3 protein. Of about 760,000 distinct CDR3 sequences listed, around 25% were seen once; the top ten hold under 9.5%. Study-wide results and limits: When set beside aged donors, long-lived donors presented more naive CD4+ cells and higher diversity.

These data were also reused for a study on T cells of mothers and their children. In that study: In this cohort, donors were three healthy Caucasian mothers plus their six children. RNA extracted was entirely used for cDNA synthesis, approximately 1.5 ug per 15 ul. Researchers found no T cell clones that were persistent and microchimeric.

This sequence joins TRBV28 and TRBJ2-3, with 9 bases that match TRBD2. The clonotype was recovered from a boy younger than 18 in good health. Sequenced input: blood. Here the CDR3 DNA reads TGTGCCAGCAGTTCGGGGGTGAGGCTAGCGGGATCCAACGGGTATACGCAGTATTTT. Translation: CASSSGVRLAGSNGYTQYF.